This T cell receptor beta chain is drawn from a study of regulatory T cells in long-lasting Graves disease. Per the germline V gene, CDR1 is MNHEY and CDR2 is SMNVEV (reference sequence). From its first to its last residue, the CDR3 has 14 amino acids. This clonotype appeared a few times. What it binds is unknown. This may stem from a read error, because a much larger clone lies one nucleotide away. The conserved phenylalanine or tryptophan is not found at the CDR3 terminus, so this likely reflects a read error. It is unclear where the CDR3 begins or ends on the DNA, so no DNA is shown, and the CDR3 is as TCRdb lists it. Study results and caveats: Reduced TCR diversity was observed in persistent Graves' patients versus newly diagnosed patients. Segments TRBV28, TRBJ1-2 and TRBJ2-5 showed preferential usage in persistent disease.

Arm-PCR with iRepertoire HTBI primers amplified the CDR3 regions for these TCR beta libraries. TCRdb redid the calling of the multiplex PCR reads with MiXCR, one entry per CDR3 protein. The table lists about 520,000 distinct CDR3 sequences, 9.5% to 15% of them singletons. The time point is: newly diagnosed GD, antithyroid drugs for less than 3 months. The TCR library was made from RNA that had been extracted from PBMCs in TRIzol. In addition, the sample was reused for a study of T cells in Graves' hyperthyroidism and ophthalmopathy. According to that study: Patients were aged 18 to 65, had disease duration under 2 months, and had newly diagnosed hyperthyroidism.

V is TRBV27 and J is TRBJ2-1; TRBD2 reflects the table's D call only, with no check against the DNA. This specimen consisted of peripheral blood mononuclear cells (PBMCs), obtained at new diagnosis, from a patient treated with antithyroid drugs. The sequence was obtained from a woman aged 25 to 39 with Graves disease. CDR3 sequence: CASRTKGLAGDLFL.